This TCR beta chain was observed in a study of blood T cell repertoires in COVID-19. In the source study's methods: How many nucleated cells were present was estimated from reference gene primer amplification. Data came from immunoSEQ multiplex PCR; TCRdb stores just in-frame clones and leaves some out. The V and J calls and clone size come from that table; D and trimming were worked out from the DNA. This sample carries approximately 140,000 clones, about 85% of them seen once, and the ten largest clones take roughly 1.4%. Sample: peripheral blood. The TCR sequence derives from a human donor in a cohort sampled during active COVID-19.

CDR3 residues: CATAATSANTGELFF. The CDR3 DNA reads as TGTGCCACCGCGGCGACTAGCGCGAACACCGGGGAGCTGTTTTTT. This chain connects TRBV27 to TRBJ2-2; TRBD2 matches 8 bases. V dropped 10 bases and J dropped 0; count of bases not matched to a gene: 7. The CDR3 is 15 residues long. From germline, CDR1 is MNHEY and CDR2 SMNVEV (reference sequence).